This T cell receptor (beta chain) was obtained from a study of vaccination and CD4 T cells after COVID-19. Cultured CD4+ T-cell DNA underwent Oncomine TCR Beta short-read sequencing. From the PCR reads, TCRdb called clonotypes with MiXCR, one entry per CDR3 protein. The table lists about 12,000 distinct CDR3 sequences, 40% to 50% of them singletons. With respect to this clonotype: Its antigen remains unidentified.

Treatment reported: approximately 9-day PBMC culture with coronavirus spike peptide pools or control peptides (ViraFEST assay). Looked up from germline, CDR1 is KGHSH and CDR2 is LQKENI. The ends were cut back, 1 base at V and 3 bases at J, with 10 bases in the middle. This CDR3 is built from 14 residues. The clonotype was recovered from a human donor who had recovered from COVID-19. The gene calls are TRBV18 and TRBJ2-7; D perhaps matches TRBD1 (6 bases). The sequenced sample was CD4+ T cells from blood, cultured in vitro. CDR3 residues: CASSPLDSYYEQYF. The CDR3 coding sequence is TGTGCCAGCTCACCACTGGACAGCTACTACGAGCAGTACTTC.